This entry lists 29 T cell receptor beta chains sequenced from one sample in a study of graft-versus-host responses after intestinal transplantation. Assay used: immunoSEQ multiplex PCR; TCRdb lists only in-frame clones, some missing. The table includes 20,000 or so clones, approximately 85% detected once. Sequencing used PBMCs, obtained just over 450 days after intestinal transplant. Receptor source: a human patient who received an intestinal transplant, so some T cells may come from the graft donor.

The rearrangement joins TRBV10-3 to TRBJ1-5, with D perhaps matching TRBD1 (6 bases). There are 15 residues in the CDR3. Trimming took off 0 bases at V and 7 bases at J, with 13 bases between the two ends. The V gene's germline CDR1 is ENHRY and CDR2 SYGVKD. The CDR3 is CAISESGLGGQPQHF. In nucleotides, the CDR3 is TGTGCCATCAGTGAGTCGGGGCTTGGGGGCCAGCCCCAGCATTTT.

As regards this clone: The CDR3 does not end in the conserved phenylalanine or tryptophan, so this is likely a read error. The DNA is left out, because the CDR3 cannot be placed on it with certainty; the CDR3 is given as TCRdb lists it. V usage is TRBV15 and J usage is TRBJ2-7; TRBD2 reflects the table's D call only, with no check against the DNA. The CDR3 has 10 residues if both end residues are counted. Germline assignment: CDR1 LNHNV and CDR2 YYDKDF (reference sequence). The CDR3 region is CATSRDPFLE.

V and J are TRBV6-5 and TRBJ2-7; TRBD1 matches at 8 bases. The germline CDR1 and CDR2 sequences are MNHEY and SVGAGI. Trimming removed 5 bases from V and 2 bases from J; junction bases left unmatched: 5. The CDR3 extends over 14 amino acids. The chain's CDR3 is CASSRSDRAYEQYF. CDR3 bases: TGTGCCAGCAGTAGATCGGACAGGGCCTACGAGCAGTACTTC.

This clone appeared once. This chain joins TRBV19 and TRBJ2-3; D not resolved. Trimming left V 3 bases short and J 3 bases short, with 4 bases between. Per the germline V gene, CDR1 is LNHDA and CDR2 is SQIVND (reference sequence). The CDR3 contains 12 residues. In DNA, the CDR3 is TGTGCCAGTAGTATGGCTACAGATACGCAGTATTTT. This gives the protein CASSMATDTQYF.

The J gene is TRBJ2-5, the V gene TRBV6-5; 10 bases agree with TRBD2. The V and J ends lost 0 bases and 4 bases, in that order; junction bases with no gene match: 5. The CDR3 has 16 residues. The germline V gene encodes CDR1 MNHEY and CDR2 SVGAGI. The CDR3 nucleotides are TGTGCCAGCAGTTACTCGACTAGCGGGCTTGGAGAGACCCAGTACTTC. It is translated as CASSYSTSGLGETQYF.

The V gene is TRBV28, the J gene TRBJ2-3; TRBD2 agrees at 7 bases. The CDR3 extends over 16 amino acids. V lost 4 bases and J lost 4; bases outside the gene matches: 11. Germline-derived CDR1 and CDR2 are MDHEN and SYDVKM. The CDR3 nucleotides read TGTGCCAGCAGTTCCTCTGGGAGGGGTAAAGCAGATACGCAGTATTTT. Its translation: CASSSSGRGKADTQYF.

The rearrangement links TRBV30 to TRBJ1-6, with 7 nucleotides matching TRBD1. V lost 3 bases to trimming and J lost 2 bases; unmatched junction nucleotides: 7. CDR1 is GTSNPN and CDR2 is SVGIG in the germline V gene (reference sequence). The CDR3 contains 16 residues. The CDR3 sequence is CAWSQTGSTYNSPLHF. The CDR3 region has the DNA TGTGCCTGGAGCCAGACAGGGAGCACCTATAATTCACCCCTCCACTTT.

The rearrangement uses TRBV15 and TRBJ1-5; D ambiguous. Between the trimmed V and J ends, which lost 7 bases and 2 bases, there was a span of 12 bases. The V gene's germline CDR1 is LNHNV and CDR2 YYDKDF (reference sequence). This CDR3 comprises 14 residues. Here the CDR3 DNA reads TGTGCCACCAATTCACCGGGAGGCAATCAGCCCCAGCATTTT. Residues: CATNSPGGNQPQHF. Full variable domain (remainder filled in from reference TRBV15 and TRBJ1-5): DAMVIQNPRYQVTQFGKPVTLSCSQTLNHNVMYWYQQKSSQAPKLLFHYYDKDFNNEADTPDNFQSRRPNTSFCFLDIRSPGLGDTAMYLCATNSPGGNQPQHFGDGTRLSIL.

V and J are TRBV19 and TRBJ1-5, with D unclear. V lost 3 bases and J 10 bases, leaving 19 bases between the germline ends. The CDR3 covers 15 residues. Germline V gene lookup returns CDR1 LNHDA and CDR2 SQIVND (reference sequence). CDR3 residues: CASSIEPDRHQPQHF. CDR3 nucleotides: TGTGCCAGTAGTATTGAACCGGACCGCCACCAACCCCAGCATTTT.

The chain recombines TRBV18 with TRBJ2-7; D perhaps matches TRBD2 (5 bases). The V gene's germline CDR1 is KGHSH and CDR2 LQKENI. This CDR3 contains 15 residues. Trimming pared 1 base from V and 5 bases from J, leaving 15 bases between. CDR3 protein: CASSPLLGSEDEQYF. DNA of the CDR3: TGTGCCAGCTCACCACTTCTAGGGTCGGAGGACGAGCAGTACTTC.

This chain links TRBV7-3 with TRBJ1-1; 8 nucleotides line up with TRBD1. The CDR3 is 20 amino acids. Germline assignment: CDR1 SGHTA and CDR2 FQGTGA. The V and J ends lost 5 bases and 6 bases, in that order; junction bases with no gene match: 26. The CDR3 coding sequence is TGTGCCAGCAGCCCCTTATATAGCCTACTCGGGACCAGGGGGCACTCTGAAGCTTTCTTT. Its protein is CASSPLYSLLGTRGHSEAFF.

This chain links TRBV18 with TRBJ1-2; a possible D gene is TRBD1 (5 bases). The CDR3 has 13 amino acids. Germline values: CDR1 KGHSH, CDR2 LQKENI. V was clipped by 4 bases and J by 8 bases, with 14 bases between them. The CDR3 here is CASSRVDSRGYTF. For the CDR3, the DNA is TGTGCCAGCTCACGGGTAGACAGCAGAGGCTACACCTTC.

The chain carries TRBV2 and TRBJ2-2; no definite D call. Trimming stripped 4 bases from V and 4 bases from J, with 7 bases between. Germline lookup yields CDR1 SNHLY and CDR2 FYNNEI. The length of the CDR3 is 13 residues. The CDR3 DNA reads TGTGCCAGCAGTGCACAGATCACCGGGGAGCTGTTTTTT. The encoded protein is CASSAQITGELFF.

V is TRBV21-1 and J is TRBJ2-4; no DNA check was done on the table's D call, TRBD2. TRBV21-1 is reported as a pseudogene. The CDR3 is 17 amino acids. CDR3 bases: TGTGCCAGCAGCAAACCAGCGGGAGAGTTAGCCAAAAACATTCAGTACTTC. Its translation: CASSKPAGELAKNIQYF.

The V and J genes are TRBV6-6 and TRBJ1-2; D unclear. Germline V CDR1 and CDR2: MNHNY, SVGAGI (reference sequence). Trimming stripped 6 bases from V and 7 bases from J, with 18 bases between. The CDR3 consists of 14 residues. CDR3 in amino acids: CASRGGPHLVGYTF. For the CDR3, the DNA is TGTGCCAGCAGAGGAGGACCCCATCTGGTTGGCTACACCTTC.

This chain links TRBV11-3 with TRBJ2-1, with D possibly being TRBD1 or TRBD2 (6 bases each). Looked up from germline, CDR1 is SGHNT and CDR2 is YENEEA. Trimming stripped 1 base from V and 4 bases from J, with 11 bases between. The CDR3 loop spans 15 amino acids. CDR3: CASSLVGGSYNEQFF. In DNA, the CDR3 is TGTGCCAGCAGCTTAGTCGGGGGCTCGTACAATGAGCAGTTCTTC.

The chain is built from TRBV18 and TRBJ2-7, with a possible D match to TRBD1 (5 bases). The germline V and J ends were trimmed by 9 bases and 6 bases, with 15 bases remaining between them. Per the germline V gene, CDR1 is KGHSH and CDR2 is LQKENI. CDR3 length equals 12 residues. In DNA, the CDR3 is TGTGCCAGTCAAACCACAGGATCCGAGCAGTACTTC. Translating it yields CASQTTGSEQYF.

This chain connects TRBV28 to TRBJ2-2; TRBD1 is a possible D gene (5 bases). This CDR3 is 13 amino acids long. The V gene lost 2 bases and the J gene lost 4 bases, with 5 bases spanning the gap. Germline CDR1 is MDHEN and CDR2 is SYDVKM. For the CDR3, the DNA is TGTGCCAGCAGTTTACAGGGCACCGGGGAGCTGTTTTTT. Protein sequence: CASSLQGTGELFF.

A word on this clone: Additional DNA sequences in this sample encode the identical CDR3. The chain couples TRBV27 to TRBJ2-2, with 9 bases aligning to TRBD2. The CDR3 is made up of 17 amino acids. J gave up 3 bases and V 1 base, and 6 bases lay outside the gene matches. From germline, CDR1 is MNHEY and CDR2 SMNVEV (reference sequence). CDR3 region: CASSLLGGRGHTGELFF. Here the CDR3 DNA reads TGTGCCAGCAGTTTATTGGGCGGGAGGGGTCACACCGGGGAGCTGTTTTTT.

CDR3 region: CASSHGAAGAEQYF. DNA of the CDR3: TGTGCCAGCAGCCACGGGGCAGCGGGAGCTGAGCAGTACTTC. The V call is TRBV6-1, the J call TRBJ2-7; 8 nucleotides match TRBD2. Germline trimming cut 6 bases from V and 7 bases from J; bases unmatched to any gene: 11. Germline V lookup: CDR1 MNHNS, CDR2 SASEGT. The CDR3 sequence is 14 residues long.

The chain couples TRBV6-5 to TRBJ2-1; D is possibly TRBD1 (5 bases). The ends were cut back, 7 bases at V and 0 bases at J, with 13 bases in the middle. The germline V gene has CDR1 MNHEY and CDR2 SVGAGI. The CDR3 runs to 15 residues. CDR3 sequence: CASKATGFSYNEQFF. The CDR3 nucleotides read TGTGCCAGCAAAGCTACAGGTTTCTCCTACAATGAGCAGTTCTTC.

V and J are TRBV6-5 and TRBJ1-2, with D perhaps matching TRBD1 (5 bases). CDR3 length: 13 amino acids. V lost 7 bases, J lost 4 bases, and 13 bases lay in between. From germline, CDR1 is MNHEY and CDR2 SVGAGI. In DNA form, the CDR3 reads TGTGCCAGCACCGGGGGGAATCGCTATGGCTACACCTTC. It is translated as CASTGGNRYGYTF.

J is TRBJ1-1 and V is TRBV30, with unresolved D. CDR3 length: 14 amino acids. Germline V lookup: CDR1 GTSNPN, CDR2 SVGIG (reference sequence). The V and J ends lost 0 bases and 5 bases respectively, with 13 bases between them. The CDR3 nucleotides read TGTGCCTGGAGTGTTGGTACAACGGGGACTGAAGCTTTCTTT. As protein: CAWSVGTTGTEAFF.

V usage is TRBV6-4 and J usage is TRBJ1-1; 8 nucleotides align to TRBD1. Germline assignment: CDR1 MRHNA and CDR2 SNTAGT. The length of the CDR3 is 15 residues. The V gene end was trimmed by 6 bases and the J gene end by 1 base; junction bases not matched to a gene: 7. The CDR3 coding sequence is TGTGCCAGCAGCGTACAGGGGGGGCAGAACACTGAAGCTTTCTTT. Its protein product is CASSVQGGQNTEAFF.

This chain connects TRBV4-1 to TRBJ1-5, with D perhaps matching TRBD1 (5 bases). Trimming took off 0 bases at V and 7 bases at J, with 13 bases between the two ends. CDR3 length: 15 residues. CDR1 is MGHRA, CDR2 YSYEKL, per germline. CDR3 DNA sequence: TGCGCCAGCAGCCAAGACCGGACAAAGAACCAGCCCCAGCATTTT. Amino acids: CASSQDRTKNQPQHF.

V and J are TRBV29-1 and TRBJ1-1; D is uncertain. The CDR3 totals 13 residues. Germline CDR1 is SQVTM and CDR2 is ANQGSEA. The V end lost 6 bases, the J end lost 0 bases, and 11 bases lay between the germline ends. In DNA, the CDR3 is TGCAGCGTGGAAAATGGGCTGAACACTGAAGCTTTCTTT. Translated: CSVENGLNTEAFF.

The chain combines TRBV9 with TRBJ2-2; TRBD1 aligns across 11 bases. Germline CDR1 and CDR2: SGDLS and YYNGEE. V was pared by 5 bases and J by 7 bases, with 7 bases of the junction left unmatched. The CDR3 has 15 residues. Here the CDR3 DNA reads TGTGCCAGCAGGGGCGGGACAGGGGGTCGCGGGGAGCTGTTTTTT. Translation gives CASRGGTGGRGELFF.

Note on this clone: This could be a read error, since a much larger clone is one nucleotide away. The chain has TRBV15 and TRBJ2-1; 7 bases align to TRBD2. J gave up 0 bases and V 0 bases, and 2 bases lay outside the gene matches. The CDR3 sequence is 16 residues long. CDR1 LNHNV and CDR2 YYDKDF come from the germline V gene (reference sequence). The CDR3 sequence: CATSRDSGGSYNEQFF. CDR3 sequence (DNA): TGTGCCACCAGCAGAGATTCGGGGGGCTCCTACAATGAGCAGTTCTTC.

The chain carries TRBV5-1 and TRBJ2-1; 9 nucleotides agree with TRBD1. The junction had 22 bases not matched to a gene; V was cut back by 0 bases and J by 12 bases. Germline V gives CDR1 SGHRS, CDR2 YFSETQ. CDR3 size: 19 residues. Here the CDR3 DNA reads TGCGCCAGCAGCTTGGCTTACCTACCCGGACAGGGGTTCGTCTATGGGCAGTTCTTC. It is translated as CASSLAYLPGQGFVYGQFF.